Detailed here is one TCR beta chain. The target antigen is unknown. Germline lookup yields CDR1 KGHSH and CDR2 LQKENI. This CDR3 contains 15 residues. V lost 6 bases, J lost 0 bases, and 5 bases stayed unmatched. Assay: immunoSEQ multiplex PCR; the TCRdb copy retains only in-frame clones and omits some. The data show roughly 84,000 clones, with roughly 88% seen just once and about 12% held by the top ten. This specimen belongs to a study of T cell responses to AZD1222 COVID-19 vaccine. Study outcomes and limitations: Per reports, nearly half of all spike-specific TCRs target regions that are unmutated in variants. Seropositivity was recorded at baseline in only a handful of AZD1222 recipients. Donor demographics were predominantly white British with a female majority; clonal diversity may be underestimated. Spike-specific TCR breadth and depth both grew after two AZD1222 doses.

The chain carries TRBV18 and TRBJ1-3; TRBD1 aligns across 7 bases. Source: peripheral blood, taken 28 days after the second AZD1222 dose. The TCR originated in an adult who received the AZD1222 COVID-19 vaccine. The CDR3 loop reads CASSTGTDSGNTIYF. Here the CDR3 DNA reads TGTGCCAGCTCGACAGGGACGGACTCTGGAAACACCATATATTTT.